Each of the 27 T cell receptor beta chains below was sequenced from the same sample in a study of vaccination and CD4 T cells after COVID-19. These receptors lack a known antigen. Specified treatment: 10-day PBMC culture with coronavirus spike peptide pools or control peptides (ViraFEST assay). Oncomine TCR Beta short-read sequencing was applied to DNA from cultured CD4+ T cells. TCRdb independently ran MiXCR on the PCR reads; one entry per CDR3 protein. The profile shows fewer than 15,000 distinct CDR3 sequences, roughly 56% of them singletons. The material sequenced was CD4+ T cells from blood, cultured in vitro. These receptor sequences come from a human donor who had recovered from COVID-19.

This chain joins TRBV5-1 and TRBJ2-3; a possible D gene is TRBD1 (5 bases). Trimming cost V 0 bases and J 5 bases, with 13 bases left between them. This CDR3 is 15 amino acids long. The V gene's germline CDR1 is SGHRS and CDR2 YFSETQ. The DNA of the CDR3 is TGCGCCAGCAGCTTGGGACAGCACCCAGGAGATACGCAGTATTTT. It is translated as CASSLGQHPGDTQYF.

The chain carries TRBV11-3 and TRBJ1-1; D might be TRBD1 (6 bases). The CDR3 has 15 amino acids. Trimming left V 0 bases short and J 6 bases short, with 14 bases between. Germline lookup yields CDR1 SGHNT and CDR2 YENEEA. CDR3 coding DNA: TGTGCCAGCAGCTTAGATCCCGGGGGACATTCTGAAGCTTTCTTT. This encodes CASSLDPGGHSEAFF.

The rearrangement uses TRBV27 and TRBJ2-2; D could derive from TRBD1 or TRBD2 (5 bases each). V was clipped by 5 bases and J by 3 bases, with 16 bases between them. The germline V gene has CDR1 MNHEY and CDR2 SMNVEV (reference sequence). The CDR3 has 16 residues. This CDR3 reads CASSGGVELHTGELFF. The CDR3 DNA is TGTGCCAGCAGTGGGGGTGTCGAGCTACACACCGGGGAGCTGTTTTTT.

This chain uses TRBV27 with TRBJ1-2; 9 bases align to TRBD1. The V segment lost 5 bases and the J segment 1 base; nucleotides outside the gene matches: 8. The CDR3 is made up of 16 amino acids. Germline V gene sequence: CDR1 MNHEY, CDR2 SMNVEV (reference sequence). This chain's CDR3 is CASSLTGGGGNYGYTF. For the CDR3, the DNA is TGTGCCAGCAGTCTGACAGGGGGTGGGGGTAACTATGGCTACACCTTC.

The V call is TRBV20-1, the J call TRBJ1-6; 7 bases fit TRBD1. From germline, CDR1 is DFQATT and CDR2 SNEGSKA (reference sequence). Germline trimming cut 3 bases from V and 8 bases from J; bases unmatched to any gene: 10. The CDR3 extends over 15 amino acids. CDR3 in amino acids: CSASKTGRGDSPLHF. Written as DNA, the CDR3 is TGCAGTGCTAGCAAGACAGGGAGAGGAGATTCACCCCTCCACTTT.

This chain's CDR3 is CASSRPVPYEQYF. DNA of the CDR3: TGTGCCAGCAGCCGCCCGGTCCCCTACGAGCAGTACTTC. The rearrangement uses TRBV11-2 and TRBJ2-7; D uncertain. In germline, CDR1 is SGHAT, CDR2 FQNNGV. V lost 5 bases to trimming and J lost 2 bases, with 10 bases between them. This CDR3 comprises 13 residues.

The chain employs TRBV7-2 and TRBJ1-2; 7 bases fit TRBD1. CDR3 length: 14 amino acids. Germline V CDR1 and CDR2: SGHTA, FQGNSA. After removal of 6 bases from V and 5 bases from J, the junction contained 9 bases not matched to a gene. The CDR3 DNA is TGTGCCAGCAGACAATGGGACAGCGAGTATGGCTACACCTTC. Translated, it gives CASRQWDSEYGYTF.

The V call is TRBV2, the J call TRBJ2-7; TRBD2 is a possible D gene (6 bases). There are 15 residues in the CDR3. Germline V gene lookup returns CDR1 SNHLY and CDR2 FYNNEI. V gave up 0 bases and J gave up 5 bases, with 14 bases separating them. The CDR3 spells CASSEALRRVHEQYF. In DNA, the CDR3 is TGTGCCAGCAGTGAAGCTCTTCGGAGGGTCCACGAGCAGTACTTC. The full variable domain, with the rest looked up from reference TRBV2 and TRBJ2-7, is EPEVTQTPSHQVTQMGQEVILRCVPISNHLYFYWYRQILGQKVEFLVSFYNNEISEKSEIFDDQFSVERPDGSNFTLKIRSTKLEDSAMYFCASSEALRRVHEQYFGPGTRLTVT.

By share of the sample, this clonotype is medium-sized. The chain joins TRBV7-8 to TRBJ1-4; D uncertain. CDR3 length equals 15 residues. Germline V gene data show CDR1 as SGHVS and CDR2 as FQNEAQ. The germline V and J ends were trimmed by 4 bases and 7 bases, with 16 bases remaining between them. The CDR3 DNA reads TGTGCCAGCAGCTCCCAGCTAACGCCGAGTGAAAAACTGTTTTTT. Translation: CASSSQLTPSEKLFF.

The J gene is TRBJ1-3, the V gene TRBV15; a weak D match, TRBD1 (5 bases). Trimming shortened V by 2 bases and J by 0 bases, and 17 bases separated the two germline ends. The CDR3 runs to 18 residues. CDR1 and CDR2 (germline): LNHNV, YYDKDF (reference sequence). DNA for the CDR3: TGTGCCACCAGCAGACAACCCGACAGCTTCTTCTCTGGAAACACCATATATTTT. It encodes CATSRQPDSFFSGNTIYF.

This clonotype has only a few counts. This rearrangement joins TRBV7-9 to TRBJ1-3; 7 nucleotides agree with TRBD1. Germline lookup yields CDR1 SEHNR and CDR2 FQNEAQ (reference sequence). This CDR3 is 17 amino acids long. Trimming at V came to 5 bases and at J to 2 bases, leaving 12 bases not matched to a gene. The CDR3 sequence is CASSDRLYRGAGNTIYF. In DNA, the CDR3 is TGTGCCAGCAGCGACAGACTTTACAGGGGCGCTGGAAACACCATATATTTT.

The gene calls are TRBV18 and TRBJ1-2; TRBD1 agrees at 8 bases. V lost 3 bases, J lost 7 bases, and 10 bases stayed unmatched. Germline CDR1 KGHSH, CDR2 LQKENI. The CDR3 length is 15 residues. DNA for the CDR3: TGTGCCAGCTCACCCTACCAGGGGGCGGAGGGTGGCTACACCTTC. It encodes CASSPYQGAEGGYTF. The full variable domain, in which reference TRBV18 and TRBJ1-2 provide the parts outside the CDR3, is NAGVMQNPRHLVRRRGQEARLRCSPMKGHSHVYWYRQLPEEGLKFMVYLQKENIIDESGMPKERFSAEFPKEGPSILRIQQVVRGDSAAYFCASSPYQGAEGGYTFGSGTRLTVV.

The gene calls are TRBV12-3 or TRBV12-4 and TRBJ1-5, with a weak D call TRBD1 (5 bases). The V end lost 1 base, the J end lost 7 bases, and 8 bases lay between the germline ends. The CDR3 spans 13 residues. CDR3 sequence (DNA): TGTGCCAGCAGTTTAGAGGGGTTGCAGCCCCAGCATTTT. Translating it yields CASSLEGLQPQHF.

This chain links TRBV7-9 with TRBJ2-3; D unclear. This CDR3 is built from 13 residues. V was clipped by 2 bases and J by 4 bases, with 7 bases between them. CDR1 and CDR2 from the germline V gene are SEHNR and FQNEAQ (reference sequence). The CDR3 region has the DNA TGTGCCAGCAGCTTAAGGGTCCCAGATACGCAGTATTTT. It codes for CASSLRVPDTQYF.

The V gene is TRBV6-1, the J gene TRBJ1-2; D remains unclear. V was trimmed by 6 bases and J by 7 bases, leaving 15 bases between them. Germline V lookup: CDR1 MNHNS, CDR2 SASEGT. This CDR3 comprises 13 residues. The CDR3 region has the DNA TGTGCCAGCAGGGAGCTACCATCGGGTGGCTACACCTTC. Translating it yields CASRELPSGGYTF.

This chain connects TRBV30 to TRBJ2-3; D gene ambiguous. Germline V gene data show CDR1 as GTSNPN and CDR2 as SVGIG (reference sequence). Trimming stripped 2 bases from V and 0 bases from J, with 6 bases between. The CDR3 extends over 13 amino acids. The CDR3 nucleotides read TGTGCCTGGAGTCCTAGTAGCACAGATACGCAGTATTTT. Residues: CAWSPSSTDTQYF.

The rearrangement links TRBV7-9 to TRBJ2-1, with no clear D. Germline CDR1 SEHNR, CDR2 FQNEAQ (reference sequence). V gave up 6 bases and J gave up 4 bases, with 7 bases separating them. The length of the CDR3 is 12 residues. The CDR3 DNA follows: TGTGCCAGCAGTCTCGATTACAATGAGCAGTTCTTC. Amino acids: CASSLDYNEQFF.

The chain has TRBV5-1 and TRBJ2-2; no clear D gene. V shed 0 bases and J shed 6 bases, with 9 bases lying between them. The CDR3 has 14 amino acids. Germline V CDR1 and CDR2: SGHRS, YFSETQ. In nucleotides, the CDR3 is TGCGCCAGCAGCTTGGGAGCGATGGCCGGGGAGCTGTTTTTT. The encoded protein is CASSLGAMAGELFF.

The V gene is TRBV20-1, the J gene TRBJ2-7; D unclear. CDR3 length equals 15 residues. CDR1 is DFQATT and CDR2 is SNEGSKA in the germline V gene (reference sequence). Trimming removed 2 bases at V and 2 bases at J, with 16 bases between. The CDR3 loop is CSARRPSDLTYEQYF. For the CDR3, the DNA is TGCAGTGCTAGAAGGCCGAGCGACCTCACCTACGAGCAGTACTTC.

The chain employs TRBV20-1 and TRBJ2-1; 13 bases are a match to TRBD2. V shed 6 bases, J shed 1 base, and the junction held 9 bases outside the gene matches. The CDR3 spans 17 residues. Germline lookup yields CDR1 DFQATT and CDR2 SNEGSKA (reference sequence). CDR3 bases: TGCAGTGCCGCGACTAGCGGGAGGCGAACTTCCTACAATGAGCAGTTCTTC. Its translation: CSAATSGRRTSYNEQFF.

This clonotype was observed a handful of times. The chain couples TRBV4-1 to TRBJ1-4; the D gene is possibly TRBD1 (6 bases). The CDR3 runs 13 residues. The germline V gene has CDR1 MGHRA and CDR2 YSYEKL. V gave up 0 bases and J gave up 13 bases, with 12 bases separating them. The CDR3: CASSQDRRTALFF. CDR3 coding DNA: TGCGCCAGCAGCCAAGATCGGAGGACAGCACTGTTTTTT.

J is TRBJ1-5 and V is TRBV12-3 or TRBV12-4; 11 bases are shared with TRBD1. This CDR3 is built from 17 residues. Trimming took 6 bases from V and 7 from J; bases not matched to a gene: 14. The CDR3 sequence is CASSLRTGGAFWQPQHF. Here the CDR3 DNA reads TGTGCCAGCAGCCTAAGGACAGGGGGCGCATTTTGGCAGCCCCAGCATTTT.

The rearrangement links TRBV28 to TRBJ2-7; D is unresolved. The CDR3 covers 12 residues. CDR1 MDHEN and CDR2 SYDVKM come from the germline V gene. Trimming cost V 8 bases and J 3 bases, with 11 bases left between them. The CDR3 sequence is CASLDWGYEQYF. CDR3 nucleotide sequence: TGTGCCAGCCTCGACTGGGGCTACGAGCAGTACTTC.

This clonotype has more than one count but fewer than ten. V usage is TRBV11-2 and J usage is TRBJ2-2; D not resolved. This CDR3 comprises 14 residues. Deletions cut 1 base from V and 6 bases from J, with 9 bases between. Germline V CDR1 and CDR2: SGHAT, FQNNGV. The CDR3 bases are TGTGCCAGCAGCTTAGCCCACGTCCCCGGGGAGCTGTTTTTT. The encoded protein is CASSLAHVPGELFF. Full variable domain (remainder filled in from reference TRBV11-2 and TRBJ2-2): EAGVAQSPRYKIIEKRQSVAFWCNPISGHATLYWYQQILGQGPKLLIQFQNNGVVDDSQLPKDRFSAERLKGVDSTLKIQPAKLEDSAVYLCASSLAHVPGELFFGEGSRLTVL.

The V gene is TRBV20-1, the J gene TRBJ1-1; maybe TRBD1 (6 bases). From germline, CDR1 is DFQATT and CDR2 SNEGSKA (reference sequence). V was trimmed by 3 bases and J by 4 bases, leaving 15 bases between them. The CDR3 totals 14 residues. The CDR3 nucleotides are TGCAGTGCTAGGAGGGGGTTTTTAAGCACTGAAGCTTTCTTT. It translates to CSARRGFLSTEAFF.

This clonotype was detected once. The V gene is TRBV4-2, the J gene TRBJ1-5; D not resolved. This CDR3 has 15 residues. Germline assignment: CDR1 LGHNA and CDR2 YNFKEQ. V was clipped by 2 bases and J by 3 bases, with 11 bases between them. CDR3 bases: TGTGCCAGCAGCCAATGGGGAATAGTCAATCAGCCCCAGCATTTT. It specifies CASSQWGIVNQPQHF.

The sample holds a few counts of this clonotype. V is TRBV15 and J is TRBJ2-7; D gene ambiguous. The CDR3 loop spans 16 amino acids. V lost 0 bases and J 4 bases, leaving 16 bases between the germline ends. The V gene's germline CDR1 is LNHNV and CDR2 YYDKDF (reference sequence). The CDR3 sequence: CATSRDFGLPPYEQYF. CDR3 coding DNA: TGTGCCACCAGCAGAGATTTTGGGCTACCCCCATACGAGCAGTACTTC.